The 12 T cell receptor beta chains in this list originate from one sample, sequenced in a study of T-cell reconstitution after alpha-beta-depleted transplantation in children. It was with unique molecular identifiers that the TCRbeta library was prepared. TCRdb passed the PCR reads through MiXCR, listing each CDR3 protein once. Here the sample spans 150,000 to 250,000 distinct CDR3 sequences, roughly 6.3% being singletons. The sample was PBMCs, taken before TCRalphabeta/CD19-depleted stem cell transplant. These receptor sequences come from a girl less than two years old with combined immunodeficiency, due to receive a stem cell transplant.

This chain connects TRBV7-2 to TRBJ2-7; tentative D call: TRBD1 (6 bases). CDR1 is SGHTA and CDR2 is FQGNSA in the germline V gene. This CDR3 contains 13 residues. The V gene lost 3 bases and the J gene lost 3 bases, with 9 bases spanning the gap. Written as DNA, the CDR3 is TGTGCCAGCAGCTTGCCGGACAGCTACGAGCAGTACTTC. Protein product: CASSLPDSYEQYF.

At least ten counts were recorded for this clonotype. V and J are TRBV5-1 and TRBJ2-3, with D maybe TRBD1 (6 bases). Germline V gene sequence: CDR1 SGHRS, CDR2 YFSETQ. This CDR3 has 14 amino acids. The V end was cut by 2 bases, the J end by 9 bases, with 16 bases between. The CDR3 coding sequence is TGCGCCAGCAGCTTCTACTTAGGGGGTGGAACGCAGTATTTT. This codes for CASSFYLGGGTQYF.

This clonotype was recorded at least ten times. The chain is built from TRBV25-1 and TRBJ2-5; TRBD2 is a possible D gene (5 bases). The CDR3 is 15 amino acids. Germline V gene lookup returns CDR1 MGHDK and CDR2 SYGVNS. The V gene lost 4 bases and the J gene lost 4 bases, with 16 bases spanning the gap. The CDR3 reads CASSAGIWAGETQYF. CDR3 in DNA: TGTGCCAGCAGTGCGGGGATATGGGCCGGAGAGACCCAGTACTTC.

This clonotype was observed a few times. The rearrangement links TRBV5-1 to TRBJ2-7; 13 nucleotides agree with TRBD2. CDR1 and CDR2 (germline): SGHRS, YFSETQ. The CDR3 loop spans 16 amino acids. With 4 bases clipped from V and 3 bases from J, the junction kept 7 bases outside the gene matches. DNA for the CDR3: TGCGCCAGCAGCATCGGACTAGCGGGGGAATTCTACGAGCAGTACTTC. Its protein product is CASSIGLAGEFYEQYF. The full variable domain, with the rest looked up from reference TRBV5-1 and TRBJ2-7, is KAGVTQTPRYLIKTRGQQVTLSCSPISGHRSVSWYQQTPGQGLQFLFEYFSETQRNKGNFPGRFSGRQFSNSRSEMNVSTLELGDSALYLCASSIGLAGEFYEQYFGPGTRLTVT.

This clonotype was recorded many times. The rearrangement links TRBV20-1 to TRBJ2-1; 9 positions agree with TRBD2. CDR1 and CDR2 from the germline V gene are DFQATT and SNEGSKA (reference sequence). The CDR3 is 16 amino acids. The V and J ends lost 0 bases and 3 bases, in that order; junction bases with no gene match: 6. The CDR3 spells CSARDISGSLYNEQFF. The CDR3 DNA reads TGCAGTGCTAGAGACATTAGCGGGAGCCTCTACAATGAGCAGTTCTTC.

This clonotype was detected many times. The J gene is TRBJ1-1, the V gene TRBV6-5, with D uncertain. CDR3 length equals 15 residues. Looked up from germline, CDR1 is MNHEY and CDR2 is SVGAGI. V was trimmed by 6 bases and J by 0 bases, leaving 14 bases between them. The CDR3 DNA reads TGTGCCAGCAGCAGGACGGCCGACCTGAACACTGAAGCTTTCTTT. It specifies CASSRTADLNTEAFF.

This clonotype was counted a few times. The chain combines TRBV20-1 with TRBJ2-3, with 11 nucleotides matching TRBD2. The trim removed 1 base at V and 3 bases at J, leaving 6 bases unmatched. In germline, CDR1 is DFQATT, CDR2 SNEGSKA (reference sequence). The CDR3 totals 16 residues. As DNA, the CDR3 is TGCAGTGCTAGAGGTCTAGCGGGAGGATGGACAGATACGCAGTATTTT. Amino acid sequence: CSARGLAGGWTDTQYF.

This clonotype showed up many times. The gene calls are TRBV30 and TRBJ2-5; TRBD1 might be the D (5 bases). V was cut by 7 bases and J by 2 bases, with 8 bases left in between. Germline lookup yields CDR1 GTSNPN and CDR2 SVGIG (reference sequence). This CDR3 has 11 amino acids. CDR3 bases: TGTGCCTCGAAGGGGCAAGAGACCCAGTACTTC. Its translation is CASKGQETQYF.

The CDR3 protein is CAISPGTHYEQYF. The CDR3 region has the DNA TGTGCCATCAGCCCAGGGACTCACTACGAGCAGTACTTC. This chain links TRBV10-3 with TRBJ2-7, with D perhaps TRBD2 (6 bases). This CDR3 spans 13 amino acids. V dropped 6 bases and J dropped 3 bases, with 12 bases sitting between them. CDR1 and CDR2 from the germline V gene are ENHRY and SYGVKD.

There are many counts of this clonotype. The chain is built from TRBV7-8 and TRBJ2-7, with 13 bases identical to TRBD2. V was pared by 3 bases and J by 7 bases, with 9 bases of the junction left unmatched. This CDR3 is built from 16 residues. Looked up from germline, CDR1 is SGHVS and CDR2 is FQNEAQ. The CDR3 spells CASSLLRTSGGREQYF. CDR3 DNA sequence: TGTGCCAGCAGCTTGTTAAGGACTAGCGGGGGCAGGGAGCAGTACTTC.

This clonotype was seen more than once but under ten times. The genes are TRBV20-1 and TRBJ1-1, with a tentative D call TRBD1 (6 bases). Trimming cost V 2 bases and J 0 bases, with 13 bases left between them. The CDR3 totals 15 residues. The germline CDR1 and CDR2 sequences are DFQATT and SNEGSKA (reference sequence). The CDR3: CSARYGGIMNTEAFF. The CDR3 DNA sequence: TGCAGTGCTAGATATGGGGGCATCATGAACACTGAAGCTTTCTTT.

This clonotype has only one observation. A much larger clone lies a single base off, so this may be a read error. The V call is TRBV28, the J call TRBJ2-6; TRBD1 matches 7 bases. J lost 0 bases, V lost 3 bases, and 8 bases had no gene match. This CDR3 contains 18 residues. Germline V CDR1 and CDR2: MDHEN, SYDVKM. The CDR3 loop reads CASSLGTVPVSGANVLTF. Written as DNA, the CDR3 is TGTGCCAGCAGTTTGGGGACAGTGCCAGTCTCTGGGGCCAACGTCCTGACTTTC.